A single sample gave rise to the 25 T cell receptor beta chains below, sequenced in a study of blood T cell repertoires in COVID-19. Only in-frame clones appear in the TCRdb table, and some are missing; sequencing was by immunoSEQ multiplex PCR. Of more than 150,000 clones listed, roughly 84% are singletons. The source material was PBMCs or T cells enriched from blood (not recorded which). These receptors were taken from a woman aged 50 to 65 who had recovered from COVID-19.

The chain couples TRBV11-2 to TRBJ1-1; TRBD1 matches 10 bases. Trimming cost V 5 bases and J 5 bases; bases outside gene matches: 11. The CDR3 has 16 residues. CDR1 is SGHAT and CDR2 is FQNNGV in the germline V gene. In nucleotides, the CDR3 is TGTGCCAGCAGCCCGCCCCCCGGGACAGGGGTGACTGAAGCTTTCTTT. This gives the protein CASSPPPGTGVTEAFF. Full variable domain (outside the CDR3, taken from reference TRBV11-2 and TRBJ1-1): EAGVAQSPRYKIIEKRQSVAFWCNPISGHATLYWYQQILGQGPKLLIQFQNNGVVDDSQLPKDRFSAERLKGVDSTLKIQPAKLEDSAVYLCASSPPPGTGVTEAFFGQGTRLTVV.

This chain links TRBV19 with TRBJ2-5, with 13 nucleotides matching TRBD2. CDR3 length equals 15 residues. V was pared by 9 bases and J by 6 bases, with 10 bases of the junction left unmatched. Germline V gene sequence: CDR1 LNHDA, CDR2 SQIVND (reference sequence). The CDR3 here is CASLGLAGRVKTQYF. DNA for the CDR3: TGTGCCAGCCTGGGACTAGCGGGAAGGGTGAAGACCCAGTACTTC.

The chain joins TRBV2 to TRBJ1-5, with no clear D. V was pared by 2 bases and J by 3 bases, with 11 bases between. The CDR3 has 15 residues. Germline assignment: CDR1 SNHLY and CDR2 FYNNEI. In DNA, the CDR3 is TGTGCCAGCAGTGAAACCCAACTTATCAATCAGCCCCAGCATTTT. This gives the protein CASSETQLINQPQHF.

CDR3 nucleotides: TGCGCCAGCAAAGCGGCAACAGATACGCAGTATTTT. Protein product: CASKAATDTQYF. The V call is TRBV5-1, the J call TRBJ2-3, with a weak D call TRBD2 (5 bases). Between the trimmed V and J ends, which lost 6 bases and 3 bases, there was a span of 8 bases. The CDR3 runs 12 residues. In germline, CDR1 is SGHRS, CDR2 YFSETQ.

V usage is TRBV6-5 and J usage is TRBJ2-7; 7 bases align to TRBD1. CDR1 and CDR2 (germline): MNHEY, SVGAGI. CDR3 size: 15 residues. V gave up 2 bases and J gave up 3 bases; unmatched junction bases: 7. In DNA, the CDR3 is TGTGCCAGCAGTTACCGCCGGGACAGATACTACGAGCAGTACTTC. Translated, it gives CASSYRRDRYYEQYF.

The chain combines TRBV21-1 with TRBJ2-2; the table calls TRBD1, which could not be checked here. TRBV21-1 is given as a pseudogene. This CDR3 region has 19 residues. For the CDR3, the DNA is TGTGCCAGCAGCCGGAAGGGGACAGGGGGCTGGTGTAGGGCCGGGGAGCTGTTTTTT. This codes for CASSRKGTGGWCRAGELFF.

The CDR3 DNA follows: TGCGCCAGCTCCCCGGGACAGTACACCTACGAGCAGTACTTC. The encoded protein is CASSPGQYTYEQYF. The chain joins TRBV5-1 to TRBJ2-7; the match to TRBD1 covers 7 bases. This CDR3 is built from 14 residues. The germline V gene has CDR1 SGHRS and CDR2 YFSETQ. J was trimmed by 2 bases and V by 7 bases; bases with no gene match: 9.

This chain uses TRBV9 with TRBJ2-3; 10 bases agree with TRBD2. Per germline, CDR1 SGDLS and CDR2 YYNGEE. The length of the CDR3 is 15 residues. V lost 4 bases to trimming and J lost 4 bases; unmatched junction nucleotides: 6. Here the CDR3 reads CASSPLAGEADTQYF. CDR3 nucleotide sequence: TGTGCCAGCAGCCCTCTAGCGGGAGAGGCAGATACGCAGTATTTT.

The chain is built from TRBV2 and TRBJ1-1, with D unresolved. This CDR3 contains 15 residues. CDR1 is SNHLY and CDR2 is FYNNEI in the germline V gene. With 8 bases removed from V and 0 bases from J, the gap between germline ends came to 16 bases. CDR3 region: CASSATRNLNTEAFF. Written as DNA, the CDR3 is TGTGCCAGCTCCGCAACGCGGAATCTGAACACTGAAGCTTTCTTT.

On this clone: One end of the junction varies from germline; a read error may be responsible. This chain joins TRBV6-5 and TRBJ2-5, with TRBD2 as a possible D gene (6 bases). From germline, CDR1 is MNHEY and CDR2 SVGAGI. The CDR3 loop spans 16 amino acids. The CDR3 spells CASSSRLGQVREAQYF. For the CDR3, the DNA is TGTGCCAGCAGTTCCCGACTAGGTCAGGTCAGAGAGGCCCAGTACTTC.

The genes are TRBV29-1 and TRBJ2-1; D perhaps matches TRBD1 (6 bases). The V and J ends lost 7 bases and 0 bases respectively, with 10 bases between them. CDR1 is SQVTM and CDR2 is ANQGSEA in the germline V gene. The CDR3 consists of 13 residues. The CDR3 is CSALQGSYNEQFF. The CDR3 DNA sequence: TGCAGCGCGCTACAGGGCTCCTACAATGAGCAGTTCTTC.

The chain combines TRBV5-1 with TRBJ2-2; the match to TRBD2 covers 7 bases. CDR3 length: 15 residues. Germline V CDR1 and CDR2: SGHRS, YFSETQ. Unmatched junction bases numbered 3, after V lost 3 bases and J lost 1 base. This CDR3 is CASSSRGGNTGELFF. The CDR3 nucleotides are TGCGCCAGCAGCTCCCGCGGGGGGAACACCGGGGAGCTGTTTTTT.

This sequence joins TRBV6-5 and TRBJ2-7; a weak D match, TRBD1 (5 bases). CDR3 length: 13 residues. CDR1 and CDR2 from the germline V gene are MNHEY and SVGAGI. Deletions cut 8 bases from V and 7 bases from J, with 18 bases between. CDR3 in DNA: TGTGCCAGCTTATACGGCAGGGCTGGGGAGCAGTACTTC. It translates to CASLYGRAGEQYF.

The chain combines TRBV9 with TRBJ2-7; 10 bases agree with TRBD1. V lost 4 bases and J lost 6; bases outside the gene matches: 7. Germline assignment: CDR1 SGDLS and CDR2 YYNGEE. The length of the CDR3 is 14 residues. DNA for the CDR3: TGTGCCAGCAGCACCGGACAGGGGGAGGGCGAGCAGTACTTC. This encodes CASSTGQGEGEQYF. Full variable domain (rest looked up from reference TRBV9 and TRBJ2-7): DSGVTQTPKHLITATGQRVTLRCSPRSGDLSVYWYQQSLDQGLQFLIQYYNGEERAKGNILERFSAQQFPDLHSELNLSSLELGDSALYFCASSTGQGEGEQYFGPGTRLTVT.

The rearrangement joins TRBV19 to TRBJ2-1; TRBD2 matches at 8 bases. The CDR3 length is 16 residues. V dropped 6 bases and J dropped 0; count of bases not matched to a gene: 7. Germline V gene sequence: CDR1 LNHDA, CDR2 SQIVND (reference sequence). In nucleotides, the CDR3 is TGTGCCAGTAGAAACACTGGGACTAGCTCCTACAATGAGCAGTTCTTC. Encoded protein: CASRNTGTSSYNEQFF.

The chain joins TRBV21-1 to TRBJ2-2; the table's D call, TRBD2, has no DNA check behind it. TRBV21-1 is noted as a pseudogene. The CDR3 spans 16 residues. The CDR3 reads CASSKSSGRNTGELFF. In DNA, the CDR3 is TGTGCCAGCAGCAAAAGCAGCGGGAGGAACACCGGGGAGCTGTTTTTT.

This clone appeared once. The chain carries TRBV2 and TRBJ1-5, with TRBD1 as a possible D gene (6 bases). Trimming stripped 6 bases from V and 5 bases from J, with 17 bases between. This CDR3 is built from 15 residues. The V gene's germline CDR1 is SNHLY and CDR2 FYNNEI. CDR3 sequence: CASRALPGVDQPQHF. The CDR3 DNA reads TGTGCCAGCAGAGCCCTCCCAGGGGTGGATCAGCCCCAGCATTTT.

The chain links TRBV6-5 to TRBJ1-5; 8 positions match TRBD1. CDR3 length equals 13 residues. Germline loops: CDR1 MNHEY, CDR2 SVGAGI. Trimming took 10 bases from V and 4 from J; bases not matched to a gene: 6. The CDR3, as DNA: TGTGCCACCAGGGGGCAAGGTAATCAGCCCCAGCATTTT. This translates into CATRGQGNQPQHF.

The J gene is TRBJ1-2, the V gene TRBV12-3 or TRBV12-4; D is possibly TRBD1 (6 bases). The V end lost 6 bases, the J end lost 5 bases, and 13 bases lay between the germline ends. The length of the CDR3 is 13 residues. Written as DNA, the CDR3 is TGTGCCAGCAGCCCCGGGACAAGTTATGGCTACACCTTC. This sequence encodes CASSPGTSYGYTF.

For the CDR3, the DNA is TGTGCCAGCAGTGAATTAAGAGGCGGGGGCCTCTACAATGAGCAGTTCTTC. Its translation: CASSELRGGGLYNEQFF. This rearrangement joins TRBV25-1 to TRBJ2-1; weak D call: TRBD2 (7 bases). This CDR3 has 17 amino acids. Germline lookup yields CDR1 MGHDK and CDR2 SYGVNS. The V and J ends lost 1 base and 3 bases respectively, with 16 bases between them.

This clone came up once. The chain carries TRBV10-3 and TRBJ2-7; perhaps TRBD2 as D (5 bases). Germline values: CDR1 ENHRY, CDR2 SYGVKD. Trimming stripped 0 bases from V and 6 bases from J, with 9 bases between. The CDR3 totals 13 residues. The CDR3 spells CAISESASLEQYF. For the CDR3, the DNA is TGTGCCATCAGTGAGTCTGCTAGCCTCGAGCAGTACTTC.

The DNA of the CDR3 is TGTGCCAGCAGCTTTGGTACAGGGGGCACCTACGAGCAGTACTTC. This encodes CASSFGTGGTYEQYF. This chain links TRBV7-9 with TRBJ2-7; TRBD1 aligns across 9 bases. CDR3 length: 15 residues. Germline V gene lookup returns CDR1 SEHNR and CDR2 FQNEAQ (reference sequence). V was clipped by 3 bases and J by 2 bases; unmatched bases: 5. The full variable domain, its missing parts supplied by reference TRBV7-9 and TRBJ2-7, is DTGVSQNPRHKITKRGQNVTFRCDPISEHNRLYWYRQTLGQGPEFLTYFQNEAQLEKSRLLSDRFSAERPKGSFSTLEIQRTEQGDSAMYLCASSFGTGGTYEQYFGPGTRLTVT.

The chain employs TRBV6-5 and TRBJ1-1; a possible D gene is TRBD1 (6 bases). Germline CDR1 MNHEY, CDR2 SVGAGI. This CDR3 region has 10 residues. V lost 8 bases to trimming and J lost 7 bases, with 8 bases between them. The CDR3 is CASRDIEAFF. CDR3 nucleotides: TGTGCCAGCCGGGACATTGAAGCTTTCTTT.

CDR3 bases: TGTGCCAGCTCTTCGGGGGTTCGGTCCAATGAGCAGTTCTTC. Protein product: CASSSGVRSNEQFF. V usage is TRBV28 and J usage is TRBJ2-1, with D possibly being TRBD2 (6 bases). Germline V lookup: CDR1 MDHEN, CDR2 SYDVKM. Trimming took 8 bases from V and 6 from J, leaving 17 bases between them. The CDR3 is 14 amino acids.

V gene TRBV11-2 combines with J gene TRBJ2-7, with a weak D call TRBD1 (5 bases). Germline V CDR1 and CDR2: SGHAT, FQNNGV. V was trimmed by 3 bases and J by 2 bases, leaving 11 bases between them. The CDR3 runs 14 residues. In DNA form, the CDR3 reads TGTGCCAGCAGCTTTCGAAAGGGGACCTACGAGCAGTACTTC. Protein product: CASSFRKGTYEQYF.